The 19 T cell receptor beta chains listed next were all sequenced from one sample in a study of T cell changes during pregnancy in multiple sclerosis. TCRdb's table, derived via immunoSEQ multiplex PCR, lists solely in-frame clones and lacks some. Of about 68,000 clones listed, 90% are singletons. The starting material was peripheral blood, obtained in the third trimester of pregnancy. The source is a female donor with multiple sclerosis, enrolled in a pregnancy study.

The chain is built from TRBV29-1 and TRBJ2-5; a possible D gene is TRBD2 (6 bases). The closer fit of TRBJ2-7 to the DNA end suggests the J call may be wrong. Germline CDR1 SQVTM, CDR2 ANQGSEA. The CDR3 covers 14 residues. The CDR3 bases are TGCAGCGTTGAGGAGGGGAAGGAATCCTACGAGCAGTACTTC. Translated, it gives CSVEEGKESYEQYF.

V usage is TRBV6-1 and J usage is TRBJ1-5; D is possibly TRBD1 (6 bases). This CDR3 contains 15 residues. Trimming removed 5 bases at V and 4 bases at J, with 15 bases between. Germline loops: CDR1 MNHNS, CDR2 SASEGT. The CDR3 DNA reads TGTGCCAGCAGTCTCGGGGGGGCATGGAATCAGCCCCAGCATTTT. This encodes CASSLGGAWNQPQHF.

The chain combines TRBV14 with TRBJ1-3, with D possibly matching TRBD1 (5 bases). The CDR3 contains 15 residues. With 5 bases removed from V and 4 bases from J, the gap between germline ends came to 15 bases. Germline assignment: CDR1 SGHDN and CDR2 FVKESK. The CDR3 loop is CASSSGMSWGNTIYF. CDR3 nucleotide sequence: TGTGCCAGCAGCTCAGGGATGTCTTGGGGAAACACCATATATTTT.

J is TRBJ1-5 and V is TRBV6-1; no clear D. Looked up from germline, CDR1 is MNHNS and CDR2 is SASEGT. Deletions cut 6 bases from V and 2 bases from J, with 11 bases between. There are 14 residues in the CDR3. The CDR3 loop is CASRDGRGNQPQHF. The CDR3 nucleotides read TGTGCCAGCAGAGACGGGAGGGGCAATCAGCCCCAGCATTTT.

The chain has TRBV28 and TRBJ2-7; the match to TRBD2 covers 9 bases. The V and J ends lost 2 bases and 4 bases, in that order; junction bases with no gene match: 12. The CDR3 loop spans 17 amino acids. Germline CDR1 MDHEN, CDR2 SYDVKM. The CDR3 DNA is TGTGCCAGCAGTTTAGTAAACTGGCGGGAGGGCCTATACGAGCAGTACTTC. Its translation: CASSLVNWREGLYEQYF.

The CDR3 DNA is TGCGCCAGCAGCGGGACGGGGGGAAATTCACCCCTCCACTTT. It is translated as CASSGTGGNSPLHF. The rearrangement joins TRBV5-1 to TRBJ1-6; tentative D call: TRBD1 (5 bases). Germline CDR1 and CDR2: SGHRS and YFSETQ. This CDR3 spans 14 amino acids. V was trimmed by 4 bases and J by 7 bases, leaving 12 bases between them.

The rearrangement uses TRBV5-1 and TRBJ2-4; D remains unclear. Germline CDR1 is SGHRS and CDR2 is YFSETQ. CDR3 length: 14 amino acids. V was cut by 4 bases and J by 5 bases, with 13 bases left in between. CDR3 sequence: CASSTTTFQNIQYF. The CDR3 DNA follows: TGCGCCAGCAGCACTACAACGTTCCAAAACATTCAGTACTTC. Looking up the rest from reference TRBV5-1 and TRBJ2-4 gives the full variable domain: KAGVTQTPRYLIKTRGQQVTLSCSPISGHRSVSWYQQTPGQGLQFLFEYFSETQRNKGNFPGRFSGRQFSNSRSEMNVSTLELGDSALYLCASSTTTFQNIQYFGAGTRLSVL.

The chain uses TRBV28 and TRBJ2-1; the D gene is possibly TRBD1 (6 bases). There are 16 residues in the CDR3. From germline, CDR1 is MDHEN and CDR2 SYDVKM. The V gene lost 7 bases and the J gene lost 0 bases, with 16 bases spanning the gap. CDR3 sequence reads: CASTAEDRSSYNEQFF. For the CDR3, the DNA is TGTGCCAGCACCGCAGAAGACAGGAGCTCCTACAATGAGCAGTTCTTC.

The chain carries TRBV7-9 and TRBJ1-4; 7 nucleotides match TRBD1. CDR3 length equals 16 residues. Germline V CDR1 and CDR2: SEHNR, FQNEAQ (reference sequence). Trimming removed 5 bases from V and 5 bases from J; junction bases left unmatched: 11. CDR3 residues: CASSQTLGTDNEKLFF. DNA of the CDR3: TGTGCCAGCAGCCAAACTCTCGGGACAGACAATGAAAAACTGTTTTTT.

The chain uses TRBV9 and TRBJ2-7; D might be TRBD1 (6 bases). V was shortened by 2 bases and J by 3 bases, with 15 bases between the two germline ends. The germline V gene encodes CDR1 SGDLS and CDR2 YYNGEE. This CDR3 is built from 15 residues. The CDR3 spells CASSVNGQSDYEQYF. The CDR3 coding sequence is TGTGCCAGCAGCGTTAACGGACAGTCAGACTACGAGCAGTACTTC.

The chain employs TRBV19 and TRBJ2-1; 16 bases are a match to TRBD2. The CDR3 contains 18 residues. V shed 5 bases, J shed 4 bases, and the junction held 8 bases outside the gene matches. Germline loops: CDR1 LNHDA, CDR2 SQIVND (reference sequence). CDR3 loop: CASSPGTSGGGRYNEQFF. CDR3 nucleotide sequence: TGTGCCAGTAGTCCGGGGACTAGCGGGGGGGGAAGGTACAATGAGCAGTTCTTC.

The chain couples TRBV7-2 to TRBJ2-7, with 9 bases matching TRBD2. The V segment lost 1 base and the J segment 6 bases; nucleotides outside the gene matches: 13. Germline assignment: CDR1 SGHTA and CDR2 FQGNSA. The CDR3 length is 17 residues. In DNA form, the CDR3 reads TGTGCCAGCAGCTTAGGCTCGTGGGGGCTAGCGGGGCGCGAGCAGTACTTC. It encodes CASSLGSWGLAGREQYF.

The chain recombines TRBV7-9 with TRBJ1-1, with 10 bases lining up with TRBD1. The germline gives CDR1 SEHNR, CDR2 FQNEAQ (reference sequence). V lost 0 bases, J lost 0 bases, and 7 bases stayed unmatched. The CDR3 sequence is 18 residues long. The CDR3 spells CASSLARAGQGLNTEAFF. The CDR3 bases are TGTGCCAGCAGCTTAGCCCGAGCGGGACAGGGGCTGAACACTGAAGCTTTCTTT.

This clone was seen once. This chain uses TRBV11-2 with TRBJ1-2, with D perhaps TRBD1 (6 bases). Germline CDR1 and CDR2: SGHAT and FQNNGV. Trimming took 5 bases from V and 14 from J, leaving 18 bases between them. The CDR3 runs 12 residues. The CDR3 reads CASSPGRGLQTF. The CDR3 DNA sequence: TGTGCCAGCAGCCCCGGCAGGGGTCTTCAAACCTTC.

The rearrangement joins TRBV27 to TRBJ2-1; 10 bases are shared with TRBD2. J was trimmed by 0 bases and V by 5 bases; bases with no gene match: 19. There are 21 residues in the CDR3. Germline CDR1 and CDR2: MNHEY and SMNVEV (reference sequence). CDR3 DNA sequence: TGTGCCAGCAGTAAGCTAGGTTTACAGGGTACTAGCGGGGCCTCCTACAATGAGCAGTTCTTC. Its translation is CASSKLGLQGTSGASYNEQFF.

The chain recombines TRBV14 with TRBJ1-3; maybe TRBD1 (5 bases). This CDR3 has 16 amino acids. Looked up from germline, CDR1 is SGHDN and CDR2 is FVKESK. V shed 0 bases and J shed 4 bases, with 13 bases lying between them. CDR3 amino acids: CASSQETGGGGNTIYF. The CDR3 nucleotides read TGTGCCAGCAGCCAAGAAACCGGGGGTGGCGGAAACACCATATATTTT.

The V and J genes are TRBV7-3 and TRBJ2-1, with 9 bases matching TRBD1. From germline, CDR1 is SGHTA and CDR2 FQGTGA. CDR3 length equals 15 residues. The ends lost 5 bases at V and 4 bases at J; junction bases unmatched: 6. In DNA, the CDR3 is TGTGCCAGCAGCCAAGACAGGGGGATGTACAATGAGCAGTTCTTC. Residues: CASSQDRGMYNEQFF.

Here the CDR3 reads CASSLERGGEKLFF. The CDR3 DNA reads TGCGCCAGCAGCTTGGAAAGGGGGGGTGAAAAACTGTTTTTT. The chain couples TRBV5-1 to TRBJ1-4; D is perhaps TRBD1 (6 bases). The CDR3 contains 14 residues. CDR1 is SGHRS and CDR2 is YFSETQ in the germline V gene. V dropped 0 bases and J dropped 7 bases, with 10 bases sitting between them.

This rearrangement joins TRBV5-8 to TRBJ2-2, with 10 bases aligning to TRBD2. CDR1 SGHTS and CDR2 YDEGEE come from the germline V gene. CDR3 length: 18 amino acids. V lost 4 bases and J lost 9; bases outside the gene matches: 18. The CDR3 sequence is CASSLSQREGPRRRELFF. CDR3 sequence (DNA): TGTGCCAGCAGCCTCTCACAGCGGGAGGGCCCAAGGAGGCGGGAGCTGTTTTTT.